The clone carrying this T cell receptor (beta chain) was recorded once. Its antigen is still unknown. The data were obtained in a study of T cell responses to AZD1222 COVID-19 vaccine. Study conclusions and caveats: CD4 TCRs linked to vaccination spanned spike, dominating at 160-218 and 743-854. Baseline seropositivity characterized only a handful of AZD1222 recipients. Epitopes outside B.1.351 and B.1.1.7 mutated regions reportedly drew nearly half of spike TCRs.

Trimming cost V 6 bases and J 4 bases; bases outside gene matches: 4. The CDR3 totals 14 residues. Germline CDR1 and CDR2: MDHEN and SYDVKM. Assay: immunoSEQ multiplex PCR; the TCRdb copy retains only in-frame clones and omits some. Seen here are around 78,000 clones, 75% to 95% observed once, and the top ten hold 4.5% to 5.5%. The clonotype comes from an adult in good health. V usage is TRBV28 and J usage is TRBJ2-2; 8 nucleotides line up with TRBD1. The material sequenced was peripheral blood, taken on day 0 of MenACWY control vaccination. For the CDR3, the DNA is TGTGCCAGCAGGCCAGGGGGCGTCACCGGGGAGCTGTTTTTT. Translating gives CASRPGGVTGELFF.